These T cell receptor beta chains were read from a single sample in a study of cytomegalovirus exposure and HLA in healthy donors. Measured with immunoSEQ multiplex PCR; TCRdb has only the in-frame clones, and not every one. The sample has 170,000 or so clones, around nine tenths seen once. The material sequenced was PBMCs. These receptors were collected from a young woman in good health and CMV-seronegative. Both conserved end residues are part of each CDR3.

v_gene	j_gene	CDR3aa
TRBV2	TRBJ1-2	CASTPNQASYGYTF
TRBV4-1	TRBJ2-2	CASSQKGQNTGELFF
TRBV10-3	TRBJ1-2	CAIGDRDREDGYTF
TRBV5-4	TRBJ1-3	CASSLTSSGNTIYF
TRBV6-1	TRBJ1-1	CASSEGLENTEAFF
TRBV5-5	TRBJ1-2	CASSPGRGDYGYTF
TRBV6-4	TRBJ2-3	CASSDGLPEDTQYF
TRBV19	TRBJ2-7	CASSTGTANYEQYF
TRBV27	TRBJ1-5	CASSLSSRSNQPQHF
TRBV28	TRBJ2-7	CASTAPGQLYEQYF
TRBV4-1	TRBJ2-5	CASSQGVLETQYF
TRBV28	TRBJ1-5	CASSPGHKFNQPQHF
TRBV9	TRBJ2-2	CASSVGLAGVGTGELFF
TRBV2	TRBJ2-1	CASLPEGGNEQFF
TRBV10-3	TRBJ1-1	CAIRPSHFRGNTEAFF
TRBV5-1	TRBJ2-2	CASRSGTGAGELFF
TRBV30	-	CACTPSGDSYEQYF
TRBV18	TRBJ1-1	CASSVSRTGGDTEAFF